A single sample is the source of the 7 T cell receptor beta chains below, sequenced in a study of beta chain features in type 1 diabetes (dated by TCRdb to 2017 to 2018). Receptor libraries were prepared by the immunoSEQ multiplex PCR assay. The entire amount of isolated RNA was reverse transcribed using the High Capacity cDNA Reverse Transcription Kit, so the sequenced TCRB transcripts were expressed ones. What TCRdb holds here is the immuneACCESS table cut down to in-frame rearrangements. Part of the clones is not present; checked against another copy, under half of the missing clones reflect an unresolved V gene, and the others are unexplained. This sample has about 620,000 clones in its table, and less than 20% of those were observed once. Under 0.095% of the sample is in the top ten clones. The sample was naive CD4+ T cells from blood. The cell subset or site label corresponds to: true naive CD4+ T cells. The origin of the receptors is a man aged 18 to 29 in good health.

This clone appeared a few times. V usage is TRBV4-2 and J usage is TRBJ1-2; D might be TRBD1 (6 bases). V lost 0 bases to trimming and J lost 4 bases, with 12 bases between them. CDR3 size: 15 residues. Germline assignment: CDR1 LGHNA and CDR2 YNFKEQ. CDR3 DNA: TGTGCCAGCAGCCAAGATAACCAGGGGACCTATGGCTACACCTTC. It codes for CASSQDNQGTYGYTF.

This clone turned up a few times. The rearrangement links TRBV5-1 to TRBJ2-6; D possibly uses TRBD1 or TRBD2 (5 bases each). Trimming pared 5 bases from V and 0 bases from J, leaving 12 bases between. Germline-derived CDR1 and CDR2 are SGHRS and YFSETQ. The CDR3 covers 16 residues. CDR3 coding DNA: TGCGCCAGCAGTGGGGGACCCCTCTCTGGGGCCAACGTCCTGACTTTC. Amino acids: CASSGGPLSGANVLTF.

This clone was counted a few times. This chain joins TRBV5-1 and TRBJ2-1; 10 bases align to TRBD2. V lost 4 bases and J lost 4; bases outside the gene matches: 8. The CDR3 is 16 amino acids. Germline V gene lookup returns CDR1 SGHRS and CDR2 YFSETQ. CDR3 amino acids: CASSPPGTSVYNEQFF. The CDR3 region has the DNA TGCGCCAGCAGCCCTCCCGGGACTAGCGTTTACAATGAGCAGTTCTTC.

This clone has more than one count but fewer than ten. The rearrangement uses TRBV7-6 and TRBJ1-1; no clear D gene. Trimming shortened V by 5 bases and J by 2 bases, and 15 bases separated the two germline ends. This CDR3 is 15 amino acids long. The germline gives CDR1 SGHVS, CDR2 FNYEAQ. The CDR3, as DNA: TGTGCCAGCAGCCTATTAGGCTTCCTTAACACTGAAGCTTTCTTT. The encoded protein is CASSLLGFLNTEAFF.

A few counts support this clone. CDR3 amino acids: CASKGTGPYEQYF. CDR3 in DNA: TGCGCCAGCAAGGGGACAGGGCCCTACGAGCAGTACTTC. The rearrangement links TRBV5-1 to TRBJ2-7, with 9 bases identical to TRBD1. Germline CDR1 and CDR2: SGHRS and YFSETQ. V was clipped by 6 bases and J by 2 bases; unmatched bases: 3. There are 13 residues in the CDR3.

This clone has more than one count but fewer than ten. J is TRBJ2-7 and V is TRBV4-1; D remains unclear. There are 12 residues in the CDR3. In germline, CDR1 is MGHRA, CDR2 YSYEKL. V was shortened by 3 bases and J by 2 bases, with 5 bases between the two germline ends. The CDR3 region is CASSHSPYEQYF. The CDR3 DNA sequence: TGCGCCAGCAGCCACTCCCCCTACGAGCAGTACTTC.

This chain uses TRBV5-6 with TRBJ2-1, with a weak D call TRBD2 (6 bases). V gave up 10 bases and J gave up 0 bases, with 20 bases separating them. Germline values: CDR1 SGHDT, CDR2 YYEEEE. There are 16 residues in the CDR3. The CDR3 nucleotides are TGTGCCGCCGGGAGACGCGGGTGGAGCTCCTACAATGAGCAGTTCTTC. Protein: CAAGRRGWSSYNEQFF.